This T cell receptor beta chain was identified during a study of blood T cells in healthy people across ages. The CDR3 is 16 residues long. V shed 0 bases and J 2 bases; nucleotides not matched to a gene: 5. CDR1 and CDR2 (germline): SGHVS, FQNEAQ. A J-beta primer mix and a sample-barcoded 5' primer were used in a second PCR of about 7 to 12 cycles. TCRdb re-called the 5' RACE reads through MiXCR, storing one row per CDR3 protein. The profile shows 1.5 million to 2 million distinct CDR3 sequences, approximately 30% of them singletons. At least ten counts were recorded for this clonotype. Specimen: blood. This receptor was obtained from a woman aged 30 to 39 in good health. The chain is built from TRBV7-8 and TRBJ2-7; 9 nucleotides agree with TRBD1. CDR3 sequence (DNA): TGTGCCAGCAGCTTAGCAGGGACAGGGACTCCCTACGAGCAGTACTTC. Protein sequence: CASSLAGTGTPYEQYF.